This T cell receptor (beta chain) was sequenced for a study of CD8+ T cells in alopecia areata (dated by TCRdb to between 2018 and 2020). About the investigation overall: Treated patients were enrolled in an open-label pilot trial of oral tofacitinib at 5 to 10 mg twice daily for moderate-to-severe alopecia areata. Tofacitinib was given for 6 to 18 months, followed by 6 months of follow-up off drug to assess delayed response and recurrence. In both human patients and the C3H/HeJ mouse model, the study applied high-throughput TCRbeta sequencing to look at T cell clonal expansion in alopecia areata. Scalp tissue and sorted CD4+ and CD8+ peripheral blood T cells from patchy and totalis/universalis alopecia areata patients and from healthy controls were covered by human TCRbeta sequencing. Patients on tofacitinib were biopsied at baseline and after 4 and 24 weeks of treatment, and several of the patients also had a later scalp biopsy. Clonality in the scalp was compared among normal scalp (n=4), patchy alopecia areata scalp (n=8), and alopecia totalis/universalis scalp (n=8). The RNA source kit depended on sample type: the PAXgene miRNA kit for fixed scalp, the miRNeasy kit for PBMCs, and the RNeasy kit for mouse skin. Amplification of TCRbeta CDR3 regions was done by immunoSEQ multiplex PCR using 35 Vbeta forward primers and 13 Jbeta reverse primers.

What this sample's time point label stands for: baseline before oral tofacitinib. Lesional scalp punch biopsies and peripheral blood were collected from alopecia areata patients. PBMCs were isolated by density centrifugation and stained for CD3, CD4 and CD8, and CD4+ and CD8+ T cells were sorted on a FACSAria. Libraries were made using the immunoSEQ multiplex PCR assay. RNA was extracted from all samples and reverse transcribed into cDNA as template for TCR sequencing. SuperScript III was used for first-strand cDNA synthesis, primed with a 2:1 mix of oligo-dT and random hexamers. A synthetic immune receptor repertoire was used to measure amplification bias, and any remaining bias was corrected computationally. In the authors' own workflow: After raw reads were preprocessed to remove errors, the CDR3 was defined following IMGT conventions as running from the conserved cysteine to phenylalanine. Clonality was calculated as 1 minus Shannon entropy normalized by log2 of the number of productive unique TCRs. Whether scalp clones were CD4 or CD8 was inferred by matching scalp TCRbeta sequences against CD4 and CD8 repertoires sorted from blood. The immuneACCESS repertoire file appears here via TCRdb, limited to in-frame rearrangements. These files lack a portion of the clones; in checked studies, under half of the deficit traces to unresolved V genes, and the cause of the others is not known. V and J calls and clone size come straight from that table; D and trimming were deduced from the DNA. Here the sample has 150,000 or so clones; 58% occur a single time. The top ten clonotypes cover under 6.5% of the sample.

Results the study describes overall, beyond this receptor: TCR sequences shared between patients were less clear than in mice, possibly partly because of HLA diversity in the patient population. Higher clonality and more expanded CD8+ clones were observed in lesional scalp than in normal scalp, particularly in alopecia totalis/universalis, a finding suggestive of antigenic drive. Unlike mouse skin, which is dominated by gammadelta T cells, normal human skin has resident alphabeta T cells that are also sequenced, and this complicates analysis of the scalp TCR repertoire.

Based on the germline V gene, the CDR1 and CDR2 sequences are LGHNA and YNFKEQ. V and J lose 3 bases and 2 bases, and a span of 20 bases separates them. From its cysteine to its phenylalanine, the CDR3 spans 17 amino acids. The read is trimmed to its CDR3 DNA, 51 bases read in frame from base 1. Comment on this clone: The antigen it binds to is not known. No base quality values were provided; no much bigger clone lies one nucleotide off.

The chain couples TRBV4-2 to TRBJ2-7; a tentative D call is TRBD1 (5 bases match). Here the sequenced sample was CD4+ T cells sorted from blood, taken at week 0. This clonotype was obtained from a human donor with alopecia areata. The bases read TGTGCCAGCAGCCACGTGCCGACAGCCGATGGAACCTACGAGCAGTACTTC. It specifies CASSHVPTADGTYEQYF.